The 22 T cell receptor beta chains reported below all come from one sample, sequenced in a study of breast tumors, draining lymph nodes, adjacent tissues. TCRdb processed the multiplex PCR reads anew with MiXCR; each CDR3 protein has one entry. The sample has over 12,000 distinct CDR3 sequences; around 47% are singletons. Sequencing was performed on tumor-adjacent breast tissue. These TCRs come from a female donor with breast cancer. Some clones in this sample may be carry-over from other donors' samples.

The CDR3 DNA reads as TGCGCCAGCAGCTTGGTGGGAGCGGGAGTGTACAATGAGCAGTTCTTC. This encodes CASSLVGAGVYNEQFF. This chain joins TRBV5-1 and TRBJ2-1; 8 bases map to TRBD2. V lost 0 bases, J lost 4 bases, and 6 bases stayed unmatched. This CDR3 region has 16 residues. Per the germline V gene, CDR1 is SGHRS and CDR2 is YFSETQ.

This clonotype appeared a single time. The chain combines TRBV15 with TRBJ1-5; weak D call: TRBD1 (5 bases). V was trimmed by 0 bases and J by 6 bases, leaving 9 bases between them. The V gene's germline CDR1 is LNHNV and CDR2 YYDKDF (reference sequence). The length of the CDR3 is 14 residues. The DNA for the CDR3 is TGTGCCACCAGCAGAGAAGGGACGGCTCAGCCCCAGCATTTT. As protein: CATSREGTAQPQHF.

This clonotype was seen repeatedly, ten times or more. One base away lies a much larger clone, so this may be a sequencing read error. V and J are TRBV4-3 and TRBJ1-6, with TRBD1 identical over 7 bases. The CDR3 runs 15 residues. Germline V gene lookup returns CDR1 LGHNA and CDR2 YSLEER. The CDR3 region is CASSAPGGQNSSLHF. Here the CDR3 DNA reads TGCGCCAGCAGCGCCCCAGGGGGTCAGAATTCATCCCTCCACTTT.

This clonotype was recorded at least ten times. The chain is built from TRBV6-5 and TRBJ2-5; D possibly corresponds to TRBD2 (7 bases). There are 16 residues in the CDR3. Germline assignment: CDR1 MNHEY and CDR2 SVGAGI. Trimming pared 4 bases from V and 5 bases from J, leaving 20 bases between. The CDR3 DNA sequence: TGTGCCAGCAGTTGGACAGTCGGAGCGGGGTGGGAGACCCAGTACTTC. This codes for CASSWTVGAGWETQYF.

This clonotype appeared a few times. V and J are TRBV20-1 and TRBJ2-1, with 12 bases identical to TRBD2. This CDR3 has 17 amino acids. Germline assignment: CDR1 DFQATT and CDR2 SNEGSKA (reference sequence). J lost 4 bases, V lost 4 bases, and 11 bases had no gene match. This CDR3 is CSAMWTSGIIIYNEQFF. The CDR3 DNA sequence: TGCAGTGCTATGTGGACTAGCGGGATAATCATTTACAATGAGCAGTTCTTC.

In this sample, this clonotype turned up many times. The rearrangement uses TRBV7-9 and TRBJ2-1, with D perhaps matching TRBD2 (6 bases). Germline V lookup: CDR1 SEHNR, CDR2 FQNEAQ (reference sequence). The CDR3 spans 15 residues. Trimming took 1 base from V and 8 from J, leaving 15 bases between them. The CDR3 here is CASSLEEWGVYEQFF. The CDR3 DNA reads TGTGCCAGCAGCTTAGAGGAGTGGGGGGTGTATGAGCAGTTCTTC.

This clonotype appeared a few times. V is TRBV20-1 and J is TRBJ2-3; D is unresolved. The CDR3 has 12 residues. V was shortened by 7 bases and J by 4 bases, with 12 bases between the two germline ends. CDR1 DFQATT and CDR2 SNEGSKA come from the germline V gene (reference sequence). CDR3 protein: CSGMMFPDTQYF. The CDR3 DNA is TGCAGTGGGATGATGTTTCCAGATACGCAGTATTTT.

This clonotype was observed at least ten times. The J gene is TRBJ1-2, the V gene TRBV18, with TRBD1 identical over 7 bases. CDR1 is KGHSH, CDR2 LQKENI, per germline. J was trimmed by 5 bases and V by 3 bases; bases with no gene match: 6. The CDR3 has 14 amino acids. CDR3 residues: CASSPGTASYGYTF. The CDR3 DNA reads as TGTGCCAGCTCACCCGGGACAGCGTCGTATGGCTACACCTTC.

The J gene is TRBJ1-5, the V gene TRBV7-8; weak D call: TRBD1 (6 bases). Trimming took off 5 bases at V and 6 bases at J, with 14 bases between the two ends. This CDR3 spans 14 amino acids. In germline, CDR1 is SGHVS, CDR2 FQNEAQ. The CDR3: CASSPTGLGQPQHF. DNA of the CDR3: TGTGCCAGCAGCCCTACAGGGTTAGGTCAGCCCCAGCATTTT. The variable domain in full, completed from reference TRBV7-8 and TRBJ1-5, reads GAGVSQSPRYKVAKRGQDVALRCDPISGHVSLFWYQQALGQGPEFLTYFQNEAQLDKSGLPSDRFFAERPEGSVSTLKIQRTQQEDSAVYLCASSPTGLGQPQHFGDGTRLSIL.

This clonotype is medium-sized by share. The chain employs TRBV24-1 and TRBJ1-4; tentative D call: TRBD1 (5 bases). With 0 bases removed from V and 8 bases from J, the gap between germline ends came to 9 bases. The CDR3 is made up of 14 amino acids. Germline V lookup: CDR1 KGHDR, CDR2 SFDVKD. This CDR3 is CATSDLGAEEKLFF. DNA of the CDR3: TGTGCCACCAGTGATTTGGGGGCCGAGGAAAAACTGTTTTTT.

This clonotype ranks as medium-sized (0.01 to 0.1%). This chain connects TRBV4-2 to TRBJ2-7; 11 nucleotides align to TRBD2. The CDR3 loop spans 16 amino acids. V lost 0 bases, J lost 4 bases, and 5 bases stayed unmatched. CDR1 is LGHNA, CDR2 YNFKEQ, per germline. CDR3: CASSQDGTSGTYEQYF. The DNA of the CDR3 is TGTGCCAGCAGCCAAGATGGGACTAGCGGTACTTACGAGCAGTACTTC.

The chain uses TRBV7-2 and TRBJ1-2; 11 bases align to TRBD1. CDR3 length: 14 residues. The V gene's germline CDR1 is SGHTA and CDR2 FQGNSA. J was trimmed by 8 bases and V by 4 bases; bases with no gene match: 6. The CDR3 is CASSSRDRGRGYTF. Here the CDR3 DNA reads TGTGCCAGCAGCTCCCGGGACAGGGGGAGAGGCTACACCTTC.

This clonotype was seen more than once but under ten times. The chain's CDR3 is CASSEVVTAYYGYTF. CDR3 DNA sequence: TGTGCCAGCAGTGAGGTCGTGACAGCCTACTATGGCTACACCTTC. The chain joins TRBV2 to TRBJ1-2, with TRBD1 as a possible D gene (5 bases). Germline V CDR1 and CDR2: SNHLY, FYNNEI. Trimming cost V 3 bases and J 3 bases, with 14 bases left between them. This CDR3 spans 15 amino acids.

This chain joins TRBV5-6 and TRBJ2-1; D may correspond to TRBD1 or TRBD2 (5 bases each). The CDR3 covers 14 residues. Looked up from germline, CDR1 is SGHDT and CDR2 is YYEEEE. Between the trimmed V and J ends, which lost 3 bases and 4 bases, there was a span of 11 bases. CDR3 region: CASSWDGRYNEQFF. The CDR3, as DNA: TGTGCCAGCAGCTGGGACGGCAGATACAATGAGCAGTTCTTC.

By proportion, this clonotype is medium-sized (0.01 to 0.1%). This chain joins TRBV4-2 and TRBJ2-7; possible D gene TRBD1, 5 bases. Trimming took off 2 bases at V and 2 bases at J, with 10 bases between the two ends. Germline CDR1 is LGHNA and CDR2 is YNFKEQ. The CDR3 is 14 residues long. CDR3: CASSQWGGTYEQYF. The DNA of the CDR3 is TGTGCCAGCAGCCAATGGGGCGGTACCTACGAGCAGTACTTC.

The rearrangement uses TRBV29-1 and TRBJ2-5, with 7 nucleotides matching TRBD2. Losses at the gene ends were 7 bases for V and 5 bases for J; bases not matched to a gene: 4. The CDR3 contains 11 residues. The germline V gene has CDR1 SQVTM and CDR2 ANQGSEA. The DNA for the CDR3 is TGCAGCGCCGGGACTAAGGAGACCCAGTACTTC. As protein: CSAGTKETQYF.

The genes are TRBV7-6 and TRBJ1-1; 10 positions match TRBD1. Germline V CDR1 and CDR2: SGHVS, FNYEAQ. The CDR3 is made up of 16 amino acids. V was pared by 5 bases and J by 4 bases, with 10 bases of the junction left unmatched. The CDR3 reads CASSPTGGTGATEAFF. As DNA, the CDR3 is TGTGCCAGCAGCCCTACCGGCGGGACAGGGGCCACTGAAGCTTTCTTT.

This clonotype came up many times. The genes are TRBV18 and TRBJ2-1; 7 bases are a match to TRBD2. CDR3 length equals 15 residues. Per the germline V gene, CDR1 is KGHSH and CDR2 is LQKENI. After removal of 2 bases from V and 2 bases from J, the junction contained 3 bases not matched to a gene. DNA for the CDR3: TGTGCCAGCTCACCAGGCGGGGGACCCTACAATGAGCAGTTCTTC. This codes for CASSPGGGPYNEQFF.

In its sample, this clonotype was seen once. CDR3 loop: CASSLGRVFSYNSPLHF. DNA of the CDR3: TGTGCCAGCAGCTTGGGCAGGGTCTTCTCCTATAATTCACCCCTCCACTTT. The V and J genes are TRBV5-6 and TRBJ1-6; tentatively, D is TRBD1 (5 bases). The V gene lost 0 bases and the J gene lost 0 bases, with 10 bases spanning the gap. The CDR3 has 17 amino acids. The germline gives CDR1 SGHDT, CDR2 YYEEEE.

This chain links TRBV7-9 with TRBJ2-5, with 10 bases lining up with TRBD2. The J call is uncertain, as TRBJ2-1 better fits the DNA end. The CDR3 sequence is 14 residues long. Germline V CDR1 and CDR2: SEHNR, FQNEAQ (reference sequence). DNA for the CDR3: TGTGCCGGCATAGATAGCGGGGGGCCTGAGACCCAGTTCTTC. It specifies CAGIDSGGPETQFF.

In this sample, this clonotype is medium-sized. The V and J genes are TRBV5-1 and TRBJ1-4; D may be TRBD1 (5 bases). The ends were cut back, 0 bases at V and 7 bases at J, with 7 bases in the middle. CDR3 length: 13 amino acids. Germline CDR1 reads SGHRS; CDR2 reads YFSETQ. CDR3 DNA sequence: TGCGCCAGCAGCTTGGGGGACGGTGAAAAACTGTTTTTT. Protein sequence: CASSLGDGEKLFF.

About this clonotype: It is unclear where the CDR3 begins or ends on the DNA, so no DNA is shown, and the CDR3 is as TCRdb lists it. The chain's CDR3 is CASSNEGPMATPSGYGYTF. The chain joins TRBV19 to TRBJ1-2. The germline gives CDR1 LNHDA, CDR2 SQIVND (reference sequence). The CDR3 has 19 residues if both end residues are counted.